This T cell receptor (beta chain) was documented in a study of cytomegalovirus exposure and HLA in healthy donors (TCRdb year 2017). Regarding the research as a whole: According to an earlier analysis of several hundred of the donors, some 180 million T cells yielded roughly 100 million unique TCR beta sequences and about 300 Gb of sequence data. HLA typing covered class I and class II loci at four-digit resolution. The study was designed to test whether signatures of past pathogen exposure could be identified by cataloging public T cell receptors. Several DR-DQ haplotypes were treated as single units for association and clustering because of strong linkage in the cohort. Among the roughly 400 genotyped donors, approximately 81% belonged to the genetic ancestry cluster associated with self-reported Caucasian donors. In a later genetic analysis, genome-wide SNP genotypes for 398 of the 666 donors were used, and that subset was treated as a discovery cohort. Every repertoire in the discovery cohort had been generated on one and the same sequencing platform. Among some 410 genotyped donors of the cohort, an average of around 240,000 unique TCR beta nucleotide sequences were sequenced per donor, roughly 20% of them non-productive. In the later analysis, no new phenotypic data were used to find candidate immune exposures; instead, reliance was placed on TCR beta sequences and their occurrence across donors. Along with the roughly 670-subject first cohort, a separate validation cohort of over 90 different subjects was used. An early release that covered about 640 HLA-typed donors contained 250 to 350 gigabases of sequencing data and tens of millions of unique TCR sequences. Typing coverage varied by locus: about 629-630 donors for A, B, C, DRB1 and DQB1; approximately 520 for DQA1; about 590 for DPA1; about 450 for DPB1. The study used immunosequencing to profile the T cell repertoires of 666 subjects and linked those repertoires to cytomegalovirus serostatus. To predict cytomegalovirus infection status, the study brought together high-throughput TCR immunosequencing, statistical association of individual TCRs with disease status, and machine learning. To study patterns of TCR occurrence, a later analysis re-analyzed previously published TCR beta repertoires from 666 donors and added high-resolution HLA genotyping. In an earlier analysis of 550 to 700 of the donors, high-throughput TCR beta sequencing was used to judge whether each TCR beta V gene segment behaved as functional or pseudogenic. Donor age, sex, ethnicity and CMV serostatus were compiled alongside the repertoire data. The paper as a whole reports these results and caveats: Because some donors lacked HLA typing at each locus, the association tests relied only on the typed subset. A further reported finding was that TCR beta sequences accurately predicted the HLA-A and HLA-B alleles for most subjects in the first cohort. In a later analysis, the rate of TCR association differed among HLA loci, with DRB1 alleles having the most associated TCRs and HLA-C alleles having the fewest. Linkage disequilibrium might explain the correlated functional status among segregating V segments, but an unknown experimental factor could not be ruled out. A cluster of highly shared sequence variants was judged likely to be a technical artifact of the sequencing pipeline. Immune exposure information for the cohort was limited to CMV serostatus. The 87-base-pair reads could not distinguish some IMGT-functional V segments, including TRBV6-2 and TRBV6-3, so those segments were excluded. Broadly in line with IMGT annotations, most TCR beta V segments showed up in productive rearrangements about 90% or about 30% of the time in an earlier analysis of several hundred of the donors. Cytomegalovirus status was reported to be diagnosed by the classifier with high specificity and sensitivity in both the original and validation cohorts. It was suggested by the authors that the approach could potentially be generalized to other disease states and immunological phenotypes. Because counts were too low, seventeen rarely observed V segments, including chromosome 9 orphons, were excluded from the earlier analysis of about 500 of the donors. In vitro tests confirmed that a few of the cytomegalovirus-associated TCR beta chains recognize cytomegalovirus antigens. A later analysis found that HLA-associated TCR beta chains were more clonally expanded and had lower generation probabilities than equally common non-associated chains. The study gave a list of 150 to 200 TCR beta chains associated with cytomegalovirus. While some public TCRs were present in many individuals, most TCR sequences turned up only very rarely across donors. A later genetic analysis associated a missense DCLRE1C variant with V-gene and J-gene trimming of TCR beta chains, and an independent cohort replicated the association. The cohort was sequenced for TCR beta chains only, and without alpha or paired-chain data the features that could be detected were limited. Strong co-occurrence of HLA alleles, especially DR and DQ, made assigning TCR associations to individual alleles difficult. At a false discovery rate of 0.05, a later analysis linked some 17,000 TCR beta sequences to specific HLA alleles. According to a later analysis, most CMV-associated TCR beta chains appeared to be HLA-restricted, and the HLA associations seemed to be driven largely by CMV exposure. Sequencing depth was assumed to be roughly uniform across donors in the presence/absence analyses, though that assumption may not hold. In a later analysis, several top co-occurrence clusters were reported to appear linked to parvovirus B19, influenza, CMV and Epstein-Barr virus. A later genetic analysis reported fewer N-insertions in productive TCRs among donors in an Asian-associated ancestry cluster than the roughly 720-donor mean.

Receptors were amplified or captured by the immunoSEQ multiplex PCR assay. The multiplex PCR relied on a mix of 60 forward primers for TCR Vbeta segments and 13 reverse primers for TCR Jbeta segments. Amplification of the CDR3 region of rearranged TCR beta genes was performed with a multiplex PCR assay on genomic DNA. The amplified TCR beta libraries were sequenced on the Illumina HiSeq System as 87-base-pair reads. Turning to the authors' computational methods: A later analysis tallied some 79 million unique TCR beta chains across the approximately 670 repertoires, and approximately 9.9 million of those chains were shared by two or more donors. A nearest-neighbor algorithm error-corrected the raw reads and collapsed the reads into unique sequences, merging closely related sequences to remove PCR and sequencing errors. To assign V, D and J gene segments, CDR3 sequences were aligned to IMGT reference sequences. Each retained sequence needed at least a six-nucleotide match to both a V gene segment and a J gene segment. A rearrangement counted as productive if the CDR3 had no stop codons and remained in frame with V and J, and every other rearrangement counted as non-productive. CDR3 was defined according to IMGT convention as the region running from the second conserved V-encoded cysteine to the conserved J-encoded phenylalanine. Sequences without an unambiguous match to a single V gene segment were excluded from the earlier analysis of several hundred of the donors. In an earlier analysis of approximately 500 of the donors, a V segment was called functional when productive rearrangements were above 56.7%, and segregating when the standard deviation between donors exceeded 5%. A statistical classification framework was built to diagnose cytomegalovirus status from the catalog of TCR beta chain sequences. In a later analysis, TCR nucleotide sequences were compared against IMGT/GENE-DB human TR gene sequences so that V and J genes could be assigned. Using the TCRdist pipeline, a later analysis assigned CDR3 sequences along with most-parsimonious VDJ recombination scenarios. In a later analysis, each TCR beta chain was defined by its CDR3 amino acid sequence together with its V-gene family, and reads without a unique V-gene family were excluded. In a later analysis, 500 to 700 highly shared, low-generation-probability nucleotide sequences were removed to address suspected cross-contamination and a sequencing artifact. For each public chain, a later analysis derived a clonal expansion index from normalized ranks of inferred template counts within each repertoire. A later analysis computed generation probabilities with a VDJ recombination model fitted to out-of-frame rearrangements, and checked the results against IGoR. Hypergeometric tests were used in a later analysis to score TCR-TCR, TCR-HLA and TCR-CMV co-occurrence, with a repertoire-size bias correction applied to the TCR pairs. A later analysis estimated false discovery rates by permuting HLA or CMV assignments 20 times. In a later analysis, co-occurring TCRs were grouped using DBSCAN, with TCRdist sequence similarity added in when clustering inside HLA-allele-positive subsets. Repertoires with fewer than 30,000 or more than 120,000 public chains were left out of co-occurrence clustering, as were a few repertoires with anomalous nucleotide sharing. TCRdb took over this immuneACCESS table, retaining in-frame rearrangements with V and J assigned. Such tables are incomplete; in checked studies, under half of the missing clones stem from an unresolved V gene, and the remainder is unexplained. V and J calls and clone size follow that table, whereas D and trimming were derived from the DNA. The sample table contains 150,000 to 200,000 clones; only one count was recorded for under 85% of them. The top ten hold roughly 5.4% of the sample.

In total, approximately 690 healthy bone marrow donors made up the cohort. All cohort members were sampled while nominally healthy, although unrecorded immune exposures were likely present. The donor tested CMV seropositive and was one of the 289 seropositive cohort members. A peripheral blood sample was provided by each donor, and peripheral blood mononuclear cells were used for TCR beta sequencing. Genomic DNA extraction from the blood cell samples was performed with the Qiagen DNeasy Blood Extraction Kit. Taken from the germline V gene, the CDR1 and CDR2 loops are MGHRA and YSYEKL. Measured from the cysteine to the phenylalanine, the CDR3 is 18 residues long. The only DNA kept is the CDR3, 54 bases in frame from the first base. Germline trimming: 1 base from V, 2 bases from J; junction bases outside gene matches: 10. With regard to this clone: Its antigen remains unidentified. Nothing much larger sits one base from this clone, and base qualities are not available.

The V gene is TRBV4-1 and the J gene is TRBJ1-5, and 8 bases in between align with TRBD1. The receptor was isolated from a woman between 18 and 29 years old in good health and CMV-seropositive. Sequenced material: PBMCs. The bases are TGCGCCAGCAGCCAAGGTTGGCAGGGGGCTTCTCGCAATCAGCCCCAGCATTTT. Its product reads: CASSQGWQGASRNQPQHF.